Described below is a single T cell receptor beta chain sequence and its context. Followed over time, Seattle patients had been enrolled while infection was active. The authors' processing: Reference gene primer amplification gave estimated nucleated cell counts. TCRdb keeps only in-frame clones here, not all; method: immunoSEQ multiplex PCR. V and J calls plus clone size are reproduced from that table; the DNA served to infer D and trimming. The data show roughly 410,000 clones, about nine tenths seen once. These data belong to a study of blood T cell repertoires in COVID-19. Turning to the study itself: The United States, Italy and Spain provided the acute and convalescent COVID-19 samples.

Germline CDR1 reads SGHTA; CDR2 reads FQGNSA. The V and J ends lost 11 bases and 2 bases, in that order; junction bases with no gene match: 9. The CDR3 is made up of 14 amino acids. The specimen sequenced was peripheral blood. The chain uses TRBV7-2 and TRBJ1-1; TRBD1 aligns across 9 bases. This TCR derives from a woman aged 35 to 49 with COVID-19, enrolled during active disease. CDR3 residues: CAVGEGQGNTEAFF. DNA of the CDR3: TGTGCCGTGGGAGAGGGACAGGGAAACACTGAAGCTTTCTTT.